Listed here are 31 T cell receptor beta chains from one sample, sequenced in a study of response to subunit inactivated influenza vaccine (dated 2018 in TCRdb). Library preparation was by RT-PCR. For sequencing, an Illumina HiSeq 2500 was employed. Using fastp trimming at Q25 and MiXCR clonotype assembly, TCRdb reanalyzed the public sequencing data and kept in-frame beta chains. Under each unique CDR3 protein, matching rows form one entry showing the most common genes and DNA. The sample table lists 650,000 to 800,000 distinct CDR3 sequences, approximately 13% of them with a count of one. The ten largest clones add up to 6.5% to 8.5% of the sample. The starting material was PBMCs from blood, obtained 14 days before vaccination. The receptors here all came from a man aged 50-60 years who received an inactivated influenza vaccine. Donor details come from another sample of the same person, matched by shared clones.

In this sample, this clonotype turned up many times. The chain uses TRBV2 and TRBJ2-1; tentative D call: TRBD2 (5 bases). The CDR3 runs to 15 residues. The V gene's germline CDR1 is SNHLY and CDR2 FYNNEI. V was pared by 4 bases and J by 0 bases, with 10 bases between. CDR3 amino acids: CASSGETPSYNEQFF. CDR3 sequence (DNA): TGTGCCAGCAGTGGGGAGACTCCCTCCTACAATGAGCAGTTCTTC.

This clonotype was observed a few times. The rearrangement joins TRBV7-3 to TRBJ1-1; D not resolved. CDR1 is SGHTA, CDR2 FQGTGA, per germline. The CDR3 spans 14 residues. Trimming cost V 2 bases and J 5 bases, with 12 bases left between them. The CDR3, as DNA: TGTGCCAGCAGCTTATCCTCCTCGGGAACTGAAGCTTTCTTT. It specifies CASSLSSSGTEAFF. The complete variable domain, with remaining parts taken from reference TRBV7-3 and TRBJ1-1, reads GAGVSQTPSNKVTEKGKYVELRCDPISGHTALYWYRQSLGQGPEFLIYFQGTGAADDSGLPNDRFFAVRPEGSVSTLKIQRTERGDSAVYLCASSLSSSGTEAFFGQGTRLTVV.

J is TRBJ2-1 and V is TRBV6-2 or TRBV6-3; 9 positions agree with TRBD2. In germline, CDR1 is MNHEY, CDR2 SVGEGT. Trimming at V came to 6 bases and at J to 2 bases, leaving 5 bases not matched to a gene. The CDR3 consists of 15 residues. The DNA for the CDR3 is TGTGCCAGCAGCCGTAGCGGGGGACCCTACAATGAGCAGTTCTTC. This sequence encodes CASSRSGGPYNEQFF.

The chain uses TRBV6-1 and TRBJ2-7; no clear D. There are 14 residues in the CDR3. Germline CDR1 MNHNS, CDR2 SASEGT. V was pared by 2 bases and J by 7 bases, with 15 bases between. The CDR3 region is CASSENGSTREQYF. Here the CDR3 DNA reads TGTGCCAGCAGTGAAAACGGTTCCACGCGGGAGCAGTACTTC.

This clonotype appeared many times. The V call is TRBV30, the J call TRBJ1-3; D not certain. V was pared by 0 bases and J by 4 bases, with 4 bases between. The CDR3 is 12 amino acids. Per the germline V gene, CDR1 is GTSNPN and CDR2 is SVGIG (reference sequence). CDR3 in DNA: TGTGCCTGGAGTGTTGCCGGAAACACCATATATTTT. Protein sequence: CAWSVAGNTIYF.

This clonotype was seen at least ten times. The chain couples TRBV12-3 or TRBV12-4 to TRBJ2-7, with a tentative D call TRBD1 (5 bases). The V end lost 2 bases, the J end lost 4 bases, and 12 bases lay between the germline ends. The CDR3 is made up of 14 amino acids. CDR3 amino acids: CASSLQTAKYEQYF. For the CDR3, the DNA is TGTGCCAGCAGTTTACAGACAGCGAAATACGAGCAGTACTTC.

This clonotype was detected a few times. The chain uses TRBV5-1 and TRBJ1-2; D perhaps matches TRBD1 (6 bases). Germline V gene data show CDR1 as SGHRS and CDR2 as YFSETQ. The CDR3 totals 15 residues. The germline V and J ends were trimmed by 0 bases and 4 bases, with 13 bases remaining between them. In nucleotides, the CDR3 is TGCGCCAGCAGCTTGGAACGGGGGCGAAGCTATGGCTACACCTTC. Its protein product is CASSLERGRSYGYTF.

This clonotype has only a few counts. The chain carries TRBV20-1 and TRBJ2-3, with 8 bases fitting TRBD2. CDR1 is DFQATT, CDR2 SNEGSKA, per germline (reference sequence). CDR3 size: 15 residues. With 5 bases clipped from V and 0 bases from J, the junction kept 7 bases outside the gene matches. The CDR3 sequence is CSAGSGGPSTDTQYF. The CDR3, as DNA: TGCAGTGCTGGCTCGGGGGGGCCGAGCACAGATACGCAGTATTTT.

V and J are TRBV7-9 and TRBJ2-3, with 7 bases that match TRBD1. There are 17 residues in the CDR3. Per the germline V gene, CDR1 is SEHNR and CDR2 is FQNEAQ (reference sequence). Germline trimming cut 4 bases from V and 6 bases from J; bases unmatched to any gene: 16. CDR3 sequence (DNA): TGTGCCAGCAGCTCCCGTTATGCAAAGGGGGCGCGCGATACGCAGTATTTT. Amino acid sequence: CASSSRYAKGARDTQYF.

The chain is built from TRBV10-3 and TRBJ2-3; 8 nucleotides match TRBD2. The CDR3 has 14 residues. Trimming cost V 7 bases and J 3 bases; bases outside gene matches: 6. CDR1 and CDR2 from the germline V gene are ENHRY and SYGVKD. The CDR3 is CAINRGGRTDTQYF. CDR3 nucleotide sequence: TGTGCCATCAACCGGGGGGGCAGAACAGATACGCAGTATTTT.

This chain links TRBV6-1 with TRBJ2-1; D ambiguous. This CDR3 comprises 17 residues. Deletions cut 6 bases from V and 0 bases from J, with 18 bases between. The germline gives CDR1 MNHNS, CDR2 SASEGT. CDR3 DNA: TGTGCCAGCAGCCCACCTGTGGCCTCACTCTCCTACAATGAGCAGTTCTTC. Amino acid sequence: CASSPPVASLSYNEQFF.

The J gene is TRBJ2-3, the V gene TRBV4-3; D not resolved. CDR1 is LGHNA, CDR2 YSLEER, per germline. This CDR3 comprises 14 residues. V was clipped by 3 bases and J by 8 bases, with 15 bases between them. CDR3 coding DNA: TGCGCCAGCAGCCAGGTATCTCTAGAAAGTACGCAGTATTTT. Protein: CASSQVSLESTQYF.

The rearrangement uses TRBV4-3 and TRBJ2-3; D not certain. CDR3 length: 13 residues. CDR1 LGHNA and CDR2 YSLEER come from the germline V gene. V was shortened by 0 bases and J by 7 bases, with 8 bases between the two germline ends. CDR3 sequence reads: CASSQDQQNTQYF. The CDR3 DNA reads TGCGCCAGCAGCCAAGATCAACAAAATACGCAGTATTTT.

This clonotype was seen many times. The chain carries TRBV7-9 and TRBJ2-6, with a weak D call TRBD2 (6 bases). V was trimmed by 5 bases and J by 0 bases, leaving 11 bases between them. The CDR3 has 16 residues. Germline CDR1 is SEHNR and CDR2 is FQNEAQ (reference sequence). DNA for the CDR3: TGTGCCAGCAGCCGGGACTCTTTCTCTGGGGCCAACGTCCTGACTTTC. Translated: CASSRDSFSGANVLTF.

V is TRBV20-1 and J is TRBJ2-5, with 7 bases identical to TRBD2. The CDR3 totals 14 residues. Losses at the gene ends were 6 bases for V and 9 bases for J; bases not matched to a gene: 16. The germline gives CDR1 DFQATT, CDR2 SNEGSKA (reference sequence). The CDR3 coding sequence is TGCAGTGCCCAAGGCGCTAGCGGTACAACGGCCCAGTACTTC. This gives the protein CSAQGASGTTAQYF.

The chain employs TRBV25-1 and TRBJ2-7; 8 nucleotides line up with TRBD1. CDR1 is MGHDK, CDR2 SYGVNS, per germline. CDR3 length equals 14 residues. V was pared by 3 bases and J by 5 bases, with 6 bases of the junction left unmatched. DNA of the CDR3: TGTGCCAGCAGTGACTTTCAGGGGGCGGACGAGCAGTACTTC. This translates into CASSDFQGADEQYF.

This clonotype was seen at least ten times. The rearrangement uses TRBV12-3 or TRBV12-4 and TRBJ2-1, with TRBD1 matching 8 bases. This CDR3 has 14 amino acids. After removal of 7 bases from V and 8 bases from J, the junction contained 10 bases not matched to a gene. CDR3 sequence (DNA): TGTGCCAGCACCGAGCCTGGACAGGGCCATGAGCAGTTCTTC. It specifies CASTEPGQGHEQFF.

This clonotype was detected many times. The chain couples TRBV7-2 to TRBJ2-1; D call uncertain. V lost 3 bases, J lost 7 bases, and 10 bases lay in between. The V gene's germline CDR1 is SGHTA and CDR2 FQGNSA. The length of the CDR3 is 13 residues. CDR3: CASSLSLGNEQFF. The DNA for the CDR3 is TGTGCCAGCAGCTTGAGCTTGGGGAATGAGCAGTTCTTC.

This clonotype was seen ten or more times. The chain has TRBV2 and TRBJ2-7; tentatively, D is TRBD2 (6 bases). CDR1 is SNHLY, CDR2 FYNNEI, per germline. The CDR3 spans 13 residues. V dropped 7 bases and J dropped 3 bases, with 13 bases sitting between them. CDR3 coding DNA: TGTGCCAGCAAGTGGGGGGTAGGCTACGAGCAGTACTTC. Translation gives CASKWGVGYEQYF.

This clonotype showed up just a few times. The chain recombines TRBV27 with TRBJ1-1, with D unresolved. The V and J ends lost 4 bases and 4 bases respectively, with 10 bases between them. The germline gives CDR1 MNHEY, CDR2 SMNVEV (reference sequence). This CDR3 has 13 amino acids. CDR3 sequence reads: CASSWFSSTEAFF. CDR3 bases: TGTGCCAGCAGTTGGTTTTCTTCCACTGAAGCTTTCTTT.

The J gene is TRBJ2-1, the V gene TRBV14, with D unclear. The CDR3 runs to 14 residues. V lost 1 base and J lost 8, with 12 bases in between. Germline V gene sequence: CDR1 SGHDN, CDR2 FVKESK. The CDR3 reads CASSQGSWEDEQFF. In DNA form, the CDR3 reads TGTGCCAGCAGCCAAGGTTCCTGGGAAGATGAGCAGTTCTTC.

This clonotype came up once. This chain links TRBV24-1 with TRBJ2-3; D is undetermined. V was pared by 10 bases and J by 2 bases, with 9 bases between. Germline CDR1 KGHDR, CDR2 SFDVKD. This CDR3 spans 12 amino acids. The CDR3 sequence is CATQDYTDTQYF. The CDR3 nucleotides are TGTGCCACTCAGGATTACACAGATACGCAGTATTTT.

The rearrangement links TRBV9 to TRBJ2-1, with 7 bases matching TRBD2. The germline gives CDR1 SGDLS, CDR2 YYNGEE. The CDR3 runs 18 residues. V gave up 4 bases and J gave up 0 bases; unmatched junction bases: 13. The CDR3 sequence is CASSTAGPGLSSYNEQFF. As DNA, the CDR3 is TGTGCCAGCAGCACCGCGGGACCGGGACTATCCTCCTACAATGAGCAGTTCTTC.

This clonotype was seen only a few times. This chain uses TRBV20-1 with TRBJ2-5, with D unresolved. The CDR3 spans 13 residues. Germline-derived CDR1 and CDR2 are DFQATT and SNEGSKA (reference sequence). The V end lost 5 bases, the J end lost 0 bases, and 10 bases lay between the germline ends. CDR3 residues: CSAPGPYQETQYF. The CDR3 coding sequence is TGCAGTGCTCCCGGCCCGTACCAAGAGACCCAGTACTTC.

This clonotype was counted many times. This chain links TRBV27 with TRBJ2-2; a weak D match, TRBD2 (6 bases). Germline CDR1 reads MNHEY; CDR2 reads SMNVEV (reference sequence). Trimming took 3 bases from V and 9 from J, leaving 11 bases between them. The CDR3 consists of 13 residues. The DNA for the CDR3 is TGTGCCAGCAGTTTTGGGGGGACCTGGGAGCTGTTTTTT. It codes for CASSFGGTWELFF.

For this clonotype: This may be a read error: a much more frequent sequence differs by one nucleotide. The V call is TRBV27, the J call TRBJ2-3, with D possibly being TRBD2 (5 bases). Germline V gene sequence: CDR1 MNHEY, CDR2 SMNVEV (reference sequence). CDR3 size: 12 residues. The CDR3 spells CASSPLGDTLYF. The CDR3 nucleotides read TGTGCCAGCAGTCCCCTCGGGGATACGCTGTATTTT.

The J gene is TRBJ2-1, the V gene TRBV7-2; 8 bases align to TRBD2. The CDR3 is 17 residues long. V was pared by 4 bases and J by 2 bases, with 10 bases of the junction left unmatched. CDR1 and CDR2 (germline): SGHTA, FQGNSA. This CDR3 reads CASSSLAGGTAYNEQFF. For the CDR3, the DNA is TGTGCCAGCAGCTCCTTGGCGGGGGGCACAGCCTACAATGAGCAGTTCTTC.

A note on this clonotype: A much larger clone is a single base away; this may be a read error. The V and J genes are TRBV5-1 and TRBJ1-1; perhaps TRBD1 as D (5 bases). Germline CDR1 SGHRS, CDR2 YFSETQ. CDR3 length: 16 amino acids. CDR3 nucleotides: TGCGCCAGCAGCTTGGGGGGCAGGGTTTTGAACACTGAAGCTTACTTT. Amino acids: CASSLGGRVLNTEAYF.

This clonotype was seen at least ten times. V usage is TRBV2 and J usage is TRBJ1-6, with D maybe TRBD1 (6 bases). CDR3 length equals 14 residues. V shed 6 bases and J shed 6 bases, with 12 bases lying between them. CDR1 is SNHLY, CDR2 FYNNEI, per germline. The CDR3 region has the DNA TGTGCCAGCAGAAAGACAGGTTTTAATTCACCCCTCCACTTT. It yields the protein CASRKTGFNSPLHF.

The sample holds many counts of this clonotype. The gene calls are TRBV4-2 and TRBJ2-5; D remains ambiguous. Looked up from germline, CDR1 is LGHNA and CDR2 is YNFKEQ. The CDR3 has 13 amino acids. With 0 bases removed from V and 2 bases from J, the gap between germline ends came to 4 bases. The CDR3 coding sequence is TGTGCCAGCAGCCAAGACGGACAAGAGACCCAGTACTTC. Translation gives CASSQDGQETQYF.

This chain joins TRBV7-7 and TRBJ2-1, with D possibly being TRBD2 (5 bases). Trimming cost V 1 base and J 10 bases, with 20 bases left between them. The CDR3 covers 16 residues. The germline CDR1 and CDR2 sequences are SSHAT and FNYEAQ (reference sequence). DNA of the CDR3: TGTGCCAGCAGCTTAGGGGAGAACTCCCTGGGGAAGGAGCAGTTCTTC. The encoded protein is CASSLGENSLGKEQFF.